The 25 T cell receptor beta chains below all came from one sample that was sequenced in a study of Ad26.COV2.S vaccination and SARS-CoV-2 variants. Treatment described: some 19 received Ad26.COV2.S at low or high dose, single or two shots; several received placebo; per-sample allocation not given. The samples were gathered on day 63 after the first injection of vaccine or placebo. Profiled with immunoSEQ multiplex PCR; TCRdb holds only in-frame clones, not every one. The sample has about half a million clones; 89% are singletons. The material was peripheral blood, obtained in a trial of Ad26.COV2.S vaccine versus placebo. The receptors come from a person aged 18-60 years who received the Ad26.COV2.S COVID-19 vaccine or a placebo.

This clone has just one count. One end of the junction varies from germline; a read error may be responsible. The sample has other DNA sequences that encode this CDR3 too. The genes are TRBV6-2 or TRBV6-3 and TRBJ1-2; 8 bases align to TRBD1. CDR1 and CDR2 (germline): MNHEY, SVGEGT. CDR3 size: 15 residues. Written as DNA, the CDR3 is TGTGCCAGCAGTTTCATTTCAGGACAGGGCTATGGCTATACCTTC. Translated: CASSFISGQGYGYTF.

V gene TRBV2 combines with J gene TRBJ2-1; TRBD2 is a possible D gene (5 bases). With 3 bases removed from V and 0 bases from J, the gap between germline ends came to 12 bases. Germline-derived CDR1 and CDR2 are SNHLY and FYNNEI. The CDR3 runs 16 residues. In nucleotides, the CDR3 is TGTGCCAGCAGTGAGAGGCTAGCCAGCTCCTACAATGAGCAGTTCTTC. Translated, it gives CASSERLASSYNEQFF.

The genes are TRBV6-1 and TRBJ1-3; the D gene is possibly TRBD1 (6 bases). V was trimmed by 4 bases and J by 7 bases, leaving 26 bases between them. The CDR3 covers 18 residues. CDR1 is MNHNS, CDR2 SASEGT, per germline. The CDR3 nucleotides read TGTGCCAGCAGTGTGATAATAGGGTTCGGGGGGGCGCGGAACACCATATATTTT. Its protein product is CASSVIIGFGGARNTIYF.

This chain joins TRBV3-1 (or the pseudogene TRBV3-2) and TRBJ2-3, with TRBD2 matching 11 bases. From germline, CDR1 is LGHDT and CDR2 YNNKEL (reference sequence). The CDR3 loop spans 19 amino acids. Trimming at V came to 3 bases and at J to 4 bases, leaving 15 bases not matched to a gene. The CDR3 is CASSQTGLAGYPWADTQYF. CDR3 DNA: TGTGCCAGCAGCCAGACCGGACTAGCGGGTTACCCCTGGGCAGATACGCAGTATTTT.

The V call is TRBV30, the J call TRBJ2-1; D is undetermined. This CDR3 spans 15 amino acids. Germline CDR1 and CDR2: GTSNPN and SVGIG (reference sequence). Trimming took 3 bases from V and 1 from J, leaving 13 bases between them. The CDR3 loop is CAWSGWASSYNEQFF. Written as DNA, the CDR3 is TGTGCCTGGAGCGGCTGGGCCTCATCCTACAATGAGCAGTTCTTC. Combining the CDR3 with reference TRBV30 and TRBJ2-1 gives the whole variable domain SQTIHQWPATLVQPVGSPLSLECTVEGTSNPNLYWYRQAAGRGLQLLFYSVGIGQISSEVPQNLSASRPQDRQFILSSKKLLLSDSGFYLCAWSGWASSYNEQFFGPGTRLTVL.

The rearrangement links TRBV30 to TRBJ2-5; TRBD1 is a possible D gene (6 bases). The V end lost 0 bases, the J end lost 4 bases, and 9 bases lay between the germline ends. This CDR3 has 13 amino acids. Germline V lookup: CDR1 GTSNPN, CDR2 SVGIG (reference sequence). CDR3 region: CAWSVVRGETQYF. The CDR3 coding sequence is TGTGCCTGGAGTGTTGTCAGGGGAGAGACCCAGTACTTC.

DNA of the CDR3: TGTGCCAGTAGTAACACAGATACGCAGTATTTT. Translated, it gives CASSNTDTQYF. V gene TRBV19 combines with J gene TRBJ2-3; no reliable D call. CDR1 is LNHDA and CDR2 is SQIVND in the germline V gene (reference sequence). V dropped 4 bases and J dropped 2 bases, with 1 base sitting between them. This CDR3 spans 11 amino acids.

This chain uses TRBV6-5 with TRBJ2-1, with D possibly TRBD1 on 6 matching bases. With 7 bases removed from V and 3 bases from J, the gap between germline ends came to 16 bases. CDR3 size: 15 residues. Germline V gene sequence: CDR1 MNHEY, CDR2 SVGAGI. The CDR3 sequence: CASTLSRGGYNEQFF. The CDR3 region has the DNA TGTGCCAGCACACTCTCCAGGGGCGGCTACAATGAGCAGTTCTTC.

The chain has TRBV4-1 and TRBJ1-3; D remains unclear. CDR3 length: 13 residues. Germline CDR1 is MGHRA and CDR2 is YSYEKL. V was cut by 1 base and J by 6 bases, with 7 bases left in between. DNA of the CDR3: TGCGCCAGCAGCCAAGCCGGTGAAAACACCATATATTTT. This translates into CASSQAGENTIYF.

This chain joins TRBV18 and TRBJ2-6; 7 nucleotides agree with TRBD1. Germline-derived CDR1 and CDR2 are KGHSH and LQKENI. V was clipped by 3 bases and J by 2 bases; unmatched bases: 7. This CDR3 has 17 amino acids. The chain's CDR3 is CASSPRQGDPGANVLTF. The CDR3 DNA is TGTGCCAGCTCACCGAGGCAGGGGGACCCTGGGGCCAACGTCCTGACTTTC. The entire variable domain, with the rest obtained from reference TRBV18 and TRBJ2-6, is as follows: NAGVMQNPRHLVRRRGQEARLRCSPMKGHSHVYWYRQLPEEGLKFMVYLQKENIIDESGMPKERFSAEFPKEGPSILRIQQVVRGDSAAYFCASSPRQGDPGANVLTFGAGSRLTVL.

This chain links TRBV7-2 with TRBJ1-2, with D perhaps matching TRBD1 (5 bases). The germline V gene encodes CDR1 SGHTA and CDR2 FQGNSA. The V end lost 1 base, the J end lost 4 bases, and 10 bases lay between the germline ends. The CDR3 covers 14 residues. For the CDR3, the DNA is TGTGCCAGCAGCTTAGAGGGGCTGGTCTATGGCTACACCTTC. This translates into CASSLEGLVYGYTF.

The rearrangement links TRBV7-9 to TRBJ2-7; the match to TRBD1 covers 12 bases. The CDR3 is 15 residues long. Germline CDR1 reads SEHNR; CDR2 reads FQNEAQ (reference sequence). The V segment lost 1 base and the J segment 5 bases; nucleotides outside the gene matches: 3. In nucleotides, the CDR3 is TGTGCCAGCAGCTTAGGGGGGACAGGGGGCGACGAGCAGTACTTC. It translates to CASSLGGTGGDEQYF.

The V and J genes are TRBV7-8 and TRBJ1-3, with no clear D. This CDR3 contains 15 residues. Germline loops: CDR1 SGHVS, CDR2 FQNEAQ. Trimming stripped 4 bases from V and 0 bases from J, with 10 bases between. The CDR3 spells CASSSGRASGNTIYF. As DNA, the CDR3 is TGTGCCAGCAGCTCGGGGAGGGCCTCTGGAAACACCATATATTTT.

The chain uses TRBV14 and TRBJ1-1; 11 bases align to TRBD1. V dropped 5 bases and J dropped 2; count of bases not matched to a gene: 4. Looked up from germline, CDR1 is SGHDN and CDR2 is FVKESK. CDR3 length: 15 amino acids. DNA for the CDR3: TGTGCCAGCAGCGTGGACAGGGGGCTAAACACTGAAGCTTTCTTT. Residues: CASSVDRGLNTEAFF.

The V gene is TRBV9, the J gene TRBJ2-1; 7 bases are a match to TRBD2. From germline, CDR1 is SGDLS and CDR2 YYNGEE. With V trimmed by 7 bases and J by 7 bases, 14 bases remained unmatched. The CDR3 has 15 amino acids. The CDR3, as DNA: TGTGCCAGCGCCAAGACTAGCCAAGCGGGAAATGAGCAGTTCTTC. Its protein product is CASAKTSQAGNEQFF. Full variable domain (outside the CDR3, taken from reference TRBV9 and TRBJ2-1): DSGVTQTPKHLITATGQRVTLRCSPRSGDLSVYWYQQSLDQGLQFLIQYYNGEERAKGNILERFSAQQFPDLHSELNLSSLELGDSALYFCASAKTSQAGNEQFFGPGTRLTVL.

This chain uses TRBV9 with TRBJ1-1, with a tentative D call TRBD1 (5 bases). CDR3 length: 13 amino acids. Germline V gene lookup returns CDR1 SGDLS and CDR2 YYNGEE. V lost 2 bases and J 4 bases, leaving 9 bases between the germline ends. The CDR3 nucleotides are TGTGCCAGCAGCGTGGGACGGAGCACTGAAGCTTTCTTT. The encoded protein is CASSVGRSTEAFF. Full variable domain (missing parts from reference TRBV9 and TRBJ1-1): DSGVTQTPKHLITATGQRVTLRCSPRSGDLSVYWYQQSLDQGLQFLIQYYNGEERAKGNILERFSAQQFPDLHSELNLSSLELGDSALYFCASSVGRSTEAFFGQGTRLTVV.

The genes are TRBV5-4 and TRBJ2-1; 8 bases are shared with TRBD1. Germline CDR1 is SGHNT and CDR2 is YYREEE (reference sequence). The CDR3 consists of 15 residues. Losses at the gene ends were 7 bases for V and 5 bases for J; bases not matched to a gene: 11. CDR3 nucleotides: TGTGCCAGCCGCAACGACAGGGGCGAGAACAATGAGCAGTTCTTC. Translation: CASRNDRGENNEQFF.

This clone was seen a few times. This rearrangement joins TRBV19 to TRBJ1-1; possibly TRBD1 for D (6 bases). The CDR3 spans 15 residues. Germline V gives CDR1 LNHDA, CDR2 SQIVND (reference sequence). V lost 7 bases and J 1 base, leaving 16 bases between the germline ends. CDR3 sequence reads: CASTRGTTQNTEAFF. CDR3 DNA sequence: TGTGCCAGTACTCGGGGGACAACCCAGAACACTGAAGCTTTCTTT.

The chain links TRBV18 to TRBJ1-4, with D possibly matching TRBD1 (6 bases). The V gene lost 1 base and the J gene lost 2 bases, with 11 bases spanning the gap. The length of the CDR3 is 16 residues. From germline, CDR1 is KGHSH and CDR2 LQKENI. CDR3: CASSPRGADTNEKLFF. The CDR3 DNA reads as TGTGCCAGCTCACCACGGGGGGCAGACACTAATGAAAAACTGTTTTTT.

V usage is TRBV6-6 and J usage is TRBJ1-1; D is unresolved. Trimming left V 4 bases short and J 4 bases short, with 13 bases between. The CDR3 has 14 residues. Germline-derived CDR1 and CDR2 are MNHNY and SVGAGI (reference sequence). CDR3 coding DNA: TGTGCCAGCAGTTTATTTCCCCTAACCACTGAAGCTTTCTTT. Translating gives CASSLFPLTTEAFF.

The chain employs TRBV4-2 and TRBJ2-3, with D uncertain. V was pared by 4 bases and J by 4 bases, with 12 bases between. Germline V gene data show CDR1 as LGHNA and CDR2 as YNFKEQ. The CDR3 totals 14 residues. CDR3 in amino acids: CASSPRSLPDTQYF. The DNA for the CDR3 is TGTGCCAGCAGCCCGAGGTCTCTCCCAGATACGCAGTATTTT.

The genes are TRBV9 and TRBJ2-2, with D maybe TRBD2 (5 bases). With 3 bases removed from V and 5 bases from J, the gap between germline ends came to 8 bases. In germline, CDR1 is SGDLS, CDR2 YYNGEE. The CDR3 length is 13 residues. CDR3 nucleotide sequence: TGTGCCAGCAGCGCCCGGACTACCGGGGAGCTGTTTTTT. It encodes CASSARTTGELFF. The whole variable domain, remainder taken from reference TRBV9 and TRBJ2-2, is DSGVTQTPKHLITATGQRVTLRCSPRSGDLSVYWYQQSLDQGLQFLIQYYNGEERAKGNILERFSAQQFPDLHSELNLSSLELGDSALYFCASSARTTGELFFGEGSRLTVL.

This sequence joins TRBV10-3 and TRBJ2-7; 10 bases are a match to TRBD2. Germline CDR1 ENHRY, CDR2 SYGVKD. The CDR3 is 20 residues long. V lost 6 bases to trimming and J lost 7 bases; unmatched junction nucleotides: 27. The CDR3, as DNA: TGTGCCATCAGCGAAAGACCGGTAGGGCTAGCGGGGGTCATACGTGTGGAGCAGTACTTC. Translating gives CAISERPVGLAGVIRVEQYF.

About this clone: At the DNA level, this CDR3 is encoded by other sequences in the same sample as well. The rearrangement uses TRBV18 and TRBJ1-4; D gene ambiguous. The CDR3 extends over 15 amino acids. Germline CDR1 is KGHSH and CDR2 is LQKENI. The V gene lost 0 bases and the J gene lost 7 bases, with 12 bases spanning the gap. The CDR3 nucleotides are TGTGCCAGCTCACCACCGGGCCCTCGGGGTGAAAAACTGTTTTTT. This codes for CASSPPGPRGEKLFF.

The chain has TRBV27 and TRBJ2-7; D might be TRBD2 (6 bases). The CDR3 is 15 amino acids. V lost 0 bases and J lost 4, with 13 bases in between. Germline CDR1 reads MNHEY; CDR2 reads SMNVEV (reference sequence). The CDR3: CASSLSSGRLYEQYF. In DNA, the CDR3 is TGTGCCAGCAGTTTATCGTCAGGGAGGTTGTACGAGCAGTACTTC.